This T cell receptor (beta chain) was observed in a study of blood T cell repertoires in COVID-19. Trimming removed 10 bases from V and 0 bases from J; junction bases left unmatched: 14. This CDR3 contains 17 residues. Per germline, CDR1 ENHRY and CDR2 SYGVKD. Original analysis: Reference gene primer amplification gave estimated nucleated cell counts. Assay used: immunoSEQ multiplex PCR; TCRdb lists only in-frame clones, some missing. V, J and clone size derive from that table, while D and trimming were established from the DNA sequence. The sample includes about 290,000 clones, around 85% of them seen just once.

The chain carries TRBV10-3 and TRBJ2-3; 9 nucleotides match TRBD2. Sequenced sample: peripheral blood. The source of this sequence is a woman in her fifties or sixties with active or convalescent COVID-19. The DNA of the CDR3 is TGTGCCAGCGGCCCTCGACAGCGGGAGGATAGCACAGATACGCAGTATTTT. As protein: CASGPRQREDSTDTQYF.